This T cell receptor (beta chain) was sequenced for a study of shared clonotypes between healthy human individuals (dated by TCRdb to about 2020). About the full investigation: The cohort included a few men and a couple of women between 18 and 49 years of age. The study deeply sequenced blood TCR repertoires of several healthy adults to estimate repertoire size and the extent of clonotype sharing between individuals. For each donor, CD4 naive and CD4 memory were each run on three plates, CD8 naive on two plates, and CD8 memory on one plate. To increase sequencing depth and limit assay-specific biases, TCR repertoire library preparation and sequencing were carried out by different laboratories using diverse techniques. Per donor, leukapheresis produced somewhere between about 0.94 and 9 billion PBMCs. General findings and caveats noted by the study authors: About 5% of naive CD4, approximately 3.7% of naive CD8, about 2.1% of memory CD4, and 0.4% of memory CD8 clonotypes were shared across a handful of donors. Clonotypes shared by all four sorted-subset donors showed higher generation probabilities than non-shared clonotypes. The small number of donors limited the genetic and exposure-history diversity represented. Estimated clonotype richness was generally larger for naive than for memory subsets. Even with the large sequencing depth, rarefaction of the sorted-subset datasets indicated that sequencing was incomplete. Based on pairwise subsampling, the degree of clonotype sharing among donors was expected to be affected by sequencing depth. Sampling was restricted to blood, and TCR repertoires in tissues likely differ from the TCR repertoires found in blood.

With regard to this clone: What this receptor recognizes is not known. Per-base quality was not reported, and no clone a single base away is much larger than it.

Using the deep immunoSEQ assay, TCR CDR3 regions were amplified from genomic DNA by multiplex PCR. Extracted genomic DNA from each cell subset was spread evenly across all wells of several immunoSEQ 96-well plates, with each plate serving as a replicate. For sorted subsets, around 0.2 ug genomic DNA, equal to about 30,000 T cell genomes, was loaded into each replicate PCR. The purified libraries were quantified using a Qubit 3.0 fluorometer, sized with a Bioanalyzer 2100, and then quantified again using the KAPA Library Quantification kit. A separate single-read 150-cycle Illumina NextSeq 550 flow cell was used to sequence each immunoSEQ 96-well plate. As for how the authors treated the data: Because the immunoSEQ output included only junctional sequences and no quality scores, the filtering could not be the same as the filtering used for full-length reads. Sequences were annotated with PyIR, a Python wrapper for IgBLAST v1.9, using IMGT germline references to assign V/J genes and CDR3. Reads were filtered out if the reads had weak V/J assignments (E-value above 1e-6), no CDR3, stop codons, out-of-frame junctions, or ambiguous translated residues. V3J clonotypes were defined as sequences sharing an identical inferred V gene, J gene, and CDR3 amino acid sequence. Percentage overlap between repertoires was calculated by dividing the number of shared unique clonotypes by the size of the smaller repertoire. RTK rarefaction, the Chao1 estimator, and Recon v2.1 estimates of unobserved clonotypes were used to assess repertoire richness. Generation probabilities for all TCRbeta clonotypes obtained by the gDNA method from a few donors were computed using OLGA. The immuneACCESS repertoire file appears here via TCRdb, limited to in-frame rearrangements. These files lack a portion of the clones; in checked studies, under half of the deficit traces to unresolved V genes, and the cause of the others is not known. That table gives V, J and clone size, and the DNA gave D and trimming. The sample table lists 2 million to 3 million clones, approximately 93% of them with a count of one. About 0.39% of the sample belongs to the ten largest clones.

Donors were healthy HIV-negative adults with no recently reported acute infections or vaccinations. Only Caucasian adults living in Nashville, Tennessee, USA were represented among the donors. Magnetic negative selection was used to enrich CD4+ T cells, after which naive cells were positively selected on CD45RA and the negative fraction became the memory subset. Blood was obtained by leukapheresis, after which PBMCs were separated by Ficoll-Histopaque density gradient centrifugation and cryopreserved in liquid nitrogen vapor phase. Analytical flow cytometry was used to check the purity and quantity of each magnetically sorted T cell population. From each sorted fraction, genomic DNA was isolated and quantified by UV absorbance on a Nanodrop 2000c. From V the trimming removes 0 bases and from J it removes 2 bases, while the gene matches leave 5 bases of the junction unaccounted for. CDR1 and CDR2, looked up from the germline V gene, are SGHRS and YFSETQ. From its cysteine to its phenylalanine, the CDR3 spans 16 amino acids. The read is trimmed to its CDR3 DNA, 48 bases read in frame from base 1.

Here the chain combines TRBV5-1 and TRBJ2-5; TRBD2 agrees with 9 junctional bases. The sequence was collected from a man aged 18 to 30 in good health. Some clones in this sample may be carry-over from other donors' samples. Input material: naive CD4+ T cells from PBMCs. Sample cell subset or site, as interpreted from the label and publication: CD45RA+ positively selected. The CDR3 here reads CASSLGLAGKQETQYF. DNA sequence: TGCGCCAGCAGCTTGGGGCTAGCGGGAAAACAAGAGACCCAGTACTTC.